One and the same sample provided the 30 T cell receptor beta chains below, sequenced in a study of T cell repertoires in cytomegalovirus infection. No antigen is known for these receptors. TCRdb re-called the reads with MiXCR, one entry per CDR3 protein. The repertoire holds fewer than 950,000 distinct CDR3 sequences, 32% seen once, with roughly 12% in the top ten. The sequenced sample was cultured CD8+ T cells from PBMCs, obtained from culture after CMV antigen stimulation. These receptors originate from a human donor in good health (CMV status not recorded). Some clones in this sample may be carry-over from other donors' samples.

This clonotype was counted a few times. The gene calls are TRBV27 and TRBJ2-3; D remains unclear. The length of the CDR3 is 10 residues. The germline gives CDR1 MNHEY, CDR2 SMNVEV (reference sequence). Trimming pared 10 bases from V and 8 bases from J, leaving 10 bases between. Here the CDR3 reads CATSDGTQYF. The CDR3 coding sequence is TGTGCCACCTCAGACGGTACGCAGTATTTT.

This clonotype has only a few counts. The V gene is TRBV4-1, the J gene TRBJ2-7, with 12 bases aligning to TRBD1. Germline V CDR1 and CDR2: MGHRA, YSYEKL. The trim removed 4 bases at V and 5 bases at J, leaving 6 bases unmatched. This CDR3 is built from 15 residues. Here the CDR3 DNA reads TGCGCCAGCAGCCGCCGGGACAGGGGGCTGGACGAGCAGTACTTC. Translation gives CASSRRDRGLDEQYF.

Ten or more counts support this clonotype. The rearrangement joins TRBV7-6 to TRBJ1-5; 7 bases are shared with TRBD1. Germline V gene lookup returns CDR1 SGHVS and CDR2 FNYEAQ. The CDR3 is made up of 14 amino acids. J lost 3 bases, V lost 5 bases, and 4 bases had no gene match. CDR3 protein: CASSLGTVNQPQHF. CDR3 nucleotides: TGTGCCAGCAGCCTCGGGACAGTCAATCAGCCCCAGCATTTT.

This chain joins TRBV25-1 and TRBJ1-5, with D perhaps TRBD1 (6 bases). The CDR3 runs to 15 residues. Germline V gene lookup returns CDR1 MGHDK and CDR2 SYGVNS. Between the trimmed V and J ends, which lost 4 bases and 10 bases, there was a span of 20 bases. This CDR3 is CASSASTGPSEPQHF. The DNA for the CDR3 is TGTGCCAGCAGTGCCTCGACAGGCCCTAGCGAACCCCAGCATTTT.

Only a few counts were recorded for this clonotype. The rearrangement joins TRBV6-5 to TRBJ2-1; 9 bases are a match to TRBD1. V shed 0 bases and J 9 bases; nucleotides not matched to a gene: 6. Germline values: CDR1 MNHEY, CDR2 SVGAGI. The CDR3 covers 15 residues. The CDR3 region has the DNA TGTGCCAGCAGTTACTCGTGGACAGGGGTGGGTGAGCAGTTCTTC. This codes for CASSYSWTGVGEQFF.

This clonotype was observed a few times. The junction and the germline gene differ at one end; a read error may be behind it. V and J are TRBV7-9 and TRBJ2-1, with D tentatively TRBD2 (6 bases). Germline CDR1 is SEHNR and CDR2 is FQNEAQ (reference sequence). The CDR3 length is 14 residues. DNA of the CDR3: TGTGCCAGCAGCTTAAACCCGGCAGGGAGGTGGAGGATCTTC. Protein sequence: CASSLNPAGRWRIF.

This clonotype came up a few times. The chain links TRBV2 to TRBJ1-5; TRBD1 aligns across 7 bases. Germline trimming cut 0 bases from V and 7 bases from J; bases unmatched to any gene: 6. Germline CDR1 and CDR2: SNHLY and FYNNEI. CDR3 length: 15 residues. Here the CDR3 DNA reads TGTGCCAGCAGTGAAGCGCGAAGGGGGCACCAGCCCCAGCATTTT. Its translation: CASSEARRGHQPQHF. Full variable domain (missing parts from reference TRBV2 and TRBJ1-5): EPEVTQTPSHQVTQMGQEVILRCVPISNHLYFYWYRQILGQKVEFLVSFYNNEISEKSEIFDDQFSVERPDGSNFTLKIRSTKLEDSAMYFCASSEARRGHQPQHFGDGTRLSIL.

Concerning this clonotype itself: Compared with germline, one end of the junction differs, possibly owing to a read error. J is TRBJ1-1 and V is TRBV6-4; the D gene is possibly TRBD1 (5 bases). Germline lookup yields CDR1 MRHNA and CDR2 SNTAGT. The CDR3 is 13 amino acids. CDR3 residues: CASGEVGAIEAFF. The CDR3 nucleotides are TGTGCCAGCGGTGAGGTCGGGGCGATTGAAGCTTTCTTT.

The rearrangement uses TRBV4-2 and TRBJ1-1; D is unresolved. Between the trimmed V and J ends, which lost 0 bases and 5 bases, there was a span of 13 bases. CDR1 and CDR2 from the germline V gene are LGHNA and YNFKEQ. CDR3 length: 15 residues. DNA of the CDR3: TGTGCCAGCAGCCAAGATGAGGGAGGAGGAACTGAAGCTTTCTTT. Protein product: CASSQDEGGGTEAFF.

The chain joins TRBV7-9 to TRBJ1-5; weak D call: TRBD1 (5 bases). Trimming took 1 base from V and 1 from J, leaving 11 bases between them. The CDR3 is 16 residues long. Germline-derived CDR1 and CDR2 are SEHNR and FQNEAQ (reference sequence). The CDR3 DNA reads as TGTGCCAGCAGCTTAGGTGGCTGGGACAGCAATCAGCCCCAGCATTTT. Amino acid sequence: CASSLGGWDSNQPQHF.

The chain's CDR3 is CASSATEAGGYTF. For the CDR3, the DNA is TGTGCCAGCAGCGCCACGGAGGCCGGGGGCTACACCTTC. This chain connects TRBV9 to TRBJ1-2, with no clear D. Germline V gene data show CDR1 as SGDLS and CDR2 as YYNGEE. This CDR3 contains 13 residues. Deletions cut 3 bases from V and 8 bases from J, with 14 bases between.

The chain recombines TRBV7-9 with TRBJ2-2; TRBD1 might be the D (6 bases). Trimming removed 8 bases from V and 4 bases from J, with 20 bases in between. Germline CDR1 reads SEHNR; CDR2 reads FQNEAQ (reference sequence). The CDR3 runs to 16 residues. The DNA of the CDR3 is TGTGCCAGCTTCTCCTCCGGGACAACGCGCACCGGGGAGCTGTTTTTT. Its translation: CASFSSGTTRTGELFF. Drawing the rest from reference TRBV7-9 and TRBJ2-2, the complete variable domain is DTGVSQNPRHKITKRGQNVTFRCDPISEHNRLYWYRQTLGQGPEFLTYFQNEAQLEKSRLLSDRFSAERPKGSFSTLEIQRTEQGDSAMYLCASFSSGTTRTGELFFGEGSRLTVL.

This clonotype was found many times. The genes are TRBV6-1 and TRBJ2-7; no reliable D call. The germline V gene encodes CDR1 MNHNS and CDR2 SASEGT. This CDR3 region has 15 residues. The ends were cut back, 6 bases at V and 5 bases at J, with 20 bases in the middle. CDR3 coding DNA: TGTGCCAGCAGAGAAAGACTCAGAATCCTAGACGAGCAGTACGTC. Its translation is CASRERLRILDEQYV.

V usage is TRBV6-5 and J usage is TRBJ2-1; D is perhaps TRBD1 or TRBD2 (5 bases each). The V gene lost 3 bases and the J gene lost 0 bases, with 9 bases spanning the gap. This CDR3 is built from 15 residues. The germline V gene has CDR1 MNHEY and CDR2 SVGAGI. CDR3 protein: CASSYGGVSYNEQFF. Here the CDR3 DNA reads TGTGCCAGCAGTTATGGGGGAGTCTCCTACAATGAGCAGTTCTTC.

This clonotype was picked up a small number of times. J is TRBJ1-2 and V is TRBV10-3; 7 bases align to TRBD1. V trimming: 8 bases; J trimming: 6 bases; junction bases outside the gene matches: 15. The CDR3 consists of 15 residues. Germline CDR1 is ENHRY and CDR2 is SYGVKD. The CDR3 here is CAIPSPGQKNNGYTF. CDR3 sequence (DNA): TGTGCCATCCCATCTCCGGGACAGAAAAATAATGGCTACACCTTC.

This clonotype was observed a handful of times. The genes are TRBV6-4 and TRBJ2-2; 9 nucleotides agree with TRBD1. Germline V gene sequence: CDR1 MRHNA, CDR2 SNTAGT. J gave up 3 bases and V 3 bases, and 2 bases lay outside the gene matches. The CDR3 has 15 residues. The CDR3 loop reads CASSETGGDTGELFF. CDR3 sequence (DNA): TGTGCCAGCAGTGAGACAGGGGGGGACACCGGGGAGCTGTTTTTT.

In the case of this clonotype: The missing conserved phenylalanine or tryptophan at the end of this CDR3 makes a read error likely. It is unclear where the CDR3 begins or ends on the DNA, so no DNA is shown, and the CDR3 is as TCRdb lists it. The chain recombines TRBV7-9 with TRBJ1-1. The V gene's germline CDR1 is SEHNR and CDR2 FQNEAQ (reference sequence). The CDR3 length is 12 residues, termini included. CDR3 in amino acids: CASSLGFKKEIL.

This clonotype was observed a few times. This chain uses TRBV15 with TRBJ1-3; D not certain. Per the germline V gene, CDR1 is LNHNV and CDR2 is YYDKDF (reference sequence). Deletions cut 0 bases from V and 0 bases from J, with 21 bases between. This CDR3 is 20 amino acids long. This CDR3 is CATSRDPGRTFYFSGNTIYF. The CDR3 region has the DNA TGTGCCACCAGCAGAGACCCGGGCCGCACTTTTTACTTCTCTGGAAACACCATATATTTT. The entire variable domain, with the rest obtained from reference TRBV15 and TRBJ1-3, is as follows: DAMVIQNPRYQVTQFGKPVTLSCSQTLNHNVMYWYQQKSSQAPKLLFHYYDKDFNNEADTPDNFQSRRPNTSFCFLDIRSPGLGDTAMYLCATSRDPGRTFYFSGNTIYFGEGSWLTVV.

J is TRBJ1-1 and V is TRBV20-1; no definite D call. Trimming removed 5 bases at V and 2 bases at J, with 18 bases between. The CDR3 has 15 amino acids. Germline V CDR1 and CDR2: DFQATT, SNEGSKA (reference sequence). The CDR3 nucleotides are TGCAGTGCTTTGGAGAAAGCGGGGATCAACACTGAAGCTTTCTTT. Encoded protein: CSALEKAGINTEAFF.

This clonotype was found a few times. V is TRBV7-6 and J is TRBJ2-2; no firm D call. This CDR3 has 14 residues. Germline CDR1 SGHVS, CDR2 FNYEAQ. Trimming took off 8 bases at V and 1 base at J, with 11 bases between the two ends. The DNA for the CDR3 is TGTGCCAGCCCGACCCAGGAGAACACCGGGGAGCTGTTTTTT. Protein: CASPTQENTGELFF.

Only a few counts were recorded for this clonotype. The rearrangement joins TRBV10-3 to TRBJ2-3, with D unresolved. From germline, CDR1 is ENHRY and CDR2 SYGVKD. V was cut by 6 bases and J by 2 bases, with 12 bases left in between. The CDR3 runs to 14 residues. CDR3 residues: CAIRGYPDTDTQYF. The CDR3 nucleotides are TGTGCCATCAGGGGGTATCCGGACACAGATACGCAGTATTTT.

This chain connects TRBV5-1 to TRBJ1-1; 8 positions match TRBD1. Germline CDR1 and CDR2: SGHRS and YFSETQ. The CDR3 runs 18 residues. V dropped 0 bases and J dropped 1; count of bases not matched to a gene: 11. The CDR3, as DNA: TGCGCCAGCAGCTTGGCTGGGACAGGCGGTTTTGGGAACACTGAAGCTTTCTTT. This translates into CASSLAGTGGFGNTEAFF.

This clonotype was seen a handful of times. The chain combines TRBV7-9 with TRBJ2-3; D may be TRBD1 (5 bases). The CDR3 sequence is 16 residues long. V shed 0 bases and J shed 0 bases, with 10 bases lying between them. Germline CDR1 SEHNR, CDR2 FQNEAQ (reference sequence). The CDR3 bases are TGTGCCAGCAGCTTAGCCGACAGTCCTAGCACAGATACGCAGTATTTT. Translated: CASSLADSPSTDTQYF.

On this clonotype itself: Possible read error: a much larger clone is one base away. This chain joins TRBV7-2 and TRBJ2-1; TRBD1 might be the D (6 bases). This CDR3 has 18 residues. CDR1 is SGHTA, CDR2 FQGNSA, per germline. This CDR3 is CASSLAPEQGRFYNKQFF. Here the CDR3 DNA reads TGTGCCAGCAGCTTAGCCCCTGAACAGGGACGCTTTTACAATAAGCAGTTCTTC. The whole variable domain, filled in from reference TRBV7-2 and TRBJ2-1, reads GAGVSQSPSNKVTEKGKDVELRCDPISGHTALYWYRQSLGQGLEFLIYFQGNSAPDKSGLPSDRFSAERTGGSVSTLTIQRTQQEDSAVYLCASSLAPEQGRFYNKQFFGPGTRLTVL.

The chain uses TRBV5-4 and TRBJ2-1; D is unresolved. Looked up from germline, CDR1 is SGHNT and CDR2 is YYREEE (reference sequence). CDR3 length: 16 amino acids. The germline V and J ends were trimmed by 2 bases and 3 bases, with 15 bases remaining between them. The CDR3 bases are TGTGCCAGCAGCTTCTTATATAAGAAGGACTACAATGAGCAGTTCTTC. It codes for CASSFLYKKDYNEQFF. Variable domain in full (rest from reference TRBV5-4 and TRBJ2-1): ETGVTQSPTHLIKTRGQQVTLRCSSQSGHNTVSWYQQALGQGPQFIFQYYREEENGRGNFPPRFSGLQFPNYSSELNVNALELDDSALYLCASSFLYKKDYNEQFFGPGTRLTVL.

The CDR3 loop is CASSLGVTGPTYEQYF. CDR3 nucleotides: TGTGCCAGCAGTCTCGGGGTGACAGGCCCAACCTACGAGCAGTACTTC. V is TRBV27 and J is TRBJ2-7; D is possibly TRBD1 (6 bases). V was shortened by 5 bases and J by 2 bases, with 19 bases between the two germline ends. Germline values: CDR1 MNHEY, CDR2 SMNVEV (reference sequence). This CDR3 comprises 16 residues.

A few counts support this clonotype. Possible read error: a much larger clone is one base away. The gene calls are TRBV6-5 and TRBJ1-1, with D unclear. The germline gives CDR1 MNHEY, CDR2 SVGAGI. Trimming left V 2 bases short and J 6 bases short, with 10 bases between. This CDR3 is built from 13 residues. Written as DNA, the CDR3 is TGTGCCAGCAGTTACGCCGACGGGGCTGAAGCTTTCTTT. Its protein is CASSYADGAEAFF.

The genes are TRBV6-2 or TRBV6-3 and TRBJ2-3, with D possibly called TRBD1 or TRBD2 (6 bases each). Trimming shortened V by 6 bases and J by 1 base, and 11 bases separated the two germline ends. This CDR3 region has 14 residues. Germline CDR1 MNHEY, CDR2 SVGEGT. The CDR3 spells CASRGRGGTDTQYF. CDR3 DNA sequence: TGTGCCAGCAGGGGTAGGGGGGGCACAGATACGCAGTATTTT.

This clonotype appeared many times. The chain couples TRBV28 to TRBJ2-1; D unclear. CDR1 is MDHEN and CDR2 is SYDVKM in the germline V gene. Trimming left V 3 bases short and J 5 bases short, with 8 bases between. There are 13 residues in the CDR3. The CDR3 coding sequence is TGTGCCAGCAGTTTTCAGGTACACAATGAGCAGTTCTTC. Translation: CASSFQVHNEQFF.

J is TRBJ2-5 and V is TRBV5-1, with a possible D match to TRBD2 (5 bases). The CDR3 runs to 16 residues. Per the germline V gene, CDR1 is SGHRS and CDR2 is YFSETQ. Trimming removed 1 base at V and 2 bases at J, with 15 bases between. The CDR3 loop is CASSLKLARRQETQYF. CDR3 coding DNA: TGCGCCAGCAGCTTGAAATTAGCGAGGCGGCAAGAGACCCAGTACTTC.